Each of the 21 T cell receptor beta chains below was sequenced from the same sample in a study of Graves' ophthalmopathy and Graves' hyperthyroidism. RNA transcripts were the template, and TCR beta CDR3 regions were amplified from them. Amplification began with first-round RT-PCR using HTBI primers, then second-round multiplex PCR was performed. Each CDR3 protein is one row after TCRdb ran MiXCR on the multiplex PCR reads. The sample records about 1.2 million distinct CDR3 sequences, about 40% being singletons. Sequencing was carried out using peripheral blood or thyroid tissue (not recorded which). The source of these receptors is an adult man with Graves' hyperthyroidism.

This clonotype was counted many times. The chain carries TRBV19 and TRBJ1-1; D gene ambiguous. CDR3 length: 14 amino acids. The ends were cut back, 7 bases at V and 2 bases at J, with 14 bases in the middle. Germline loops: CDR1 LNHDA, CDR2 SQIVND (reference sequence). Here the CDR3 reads CASTLGQINTEAFF. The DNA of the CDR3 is TGTGCCAGTACCCTTGGGCAGATAAACACTGAAGCTTTCTTT.

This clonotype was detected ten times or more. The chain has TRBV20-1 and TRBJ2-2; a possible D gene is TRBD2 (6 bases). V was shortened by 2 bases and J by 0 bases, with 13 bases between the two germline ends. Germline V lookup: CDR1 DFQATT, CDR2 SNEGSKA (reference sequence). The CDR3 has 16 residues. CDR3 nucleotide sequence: TGCAGTGCTAGACAGACGGGACTCACGAACACCGGGGAGCTGTTTTTT. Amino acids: CSARQTGLTNTGELFF.

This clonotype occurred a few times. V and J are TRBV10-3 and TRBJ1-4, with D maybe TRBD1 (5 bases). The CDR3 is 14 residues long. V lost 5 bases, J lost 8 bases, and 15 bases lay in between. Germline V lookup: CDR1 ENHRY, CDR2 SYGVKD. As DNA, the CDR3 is TGTGCCATCAGTTTTGGACCGCGGGACGAAAAACTGTTTTTT. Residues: CAISFGPRDEKLFF.

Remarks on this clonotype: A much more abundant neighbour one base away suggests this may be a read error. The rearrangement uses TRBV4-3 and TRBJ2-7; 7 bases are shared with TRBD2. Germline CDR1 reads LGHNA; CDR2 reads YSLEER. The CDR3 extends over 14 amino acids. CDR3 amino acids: CASSQETRGDEQNF. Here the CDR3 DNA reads TGCGCCAGCAGCCAAGAGACACGGGGGGACGAGCAGAACTTC.

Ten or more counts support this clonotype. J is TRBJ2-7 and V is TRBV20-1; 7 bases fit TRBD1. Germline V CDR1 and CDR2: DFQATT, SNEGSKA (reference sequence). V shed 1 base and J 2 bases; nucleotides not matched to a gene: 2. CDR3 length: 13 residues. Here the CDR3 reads CSARADRPYEQYF. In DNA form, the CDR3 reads TGCAGTGCTAGAGCGGACAGGCCCTACGAGCAGTACTTC.

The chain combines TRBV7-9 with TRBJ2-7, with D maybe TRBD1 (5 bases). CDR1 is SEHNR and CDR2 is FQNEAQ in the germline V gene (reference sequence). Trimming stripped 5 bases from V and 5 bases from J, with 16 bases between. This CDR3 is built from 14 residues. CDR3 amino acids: CASSKGRAPHEQYF. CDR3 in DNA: TGTGCCAGCAGCAAGGGCAGGGCTCCCCACGAGCAGTACTTC.

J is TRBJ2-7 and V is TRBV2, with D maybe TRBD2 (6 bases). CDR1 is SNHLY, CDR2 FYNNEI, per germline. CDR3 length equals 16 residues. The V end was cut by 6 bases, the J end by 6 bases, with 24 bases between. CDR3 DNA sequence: TGTGCCAGCAGCCAAGAGACTCGGGAGTACCCCGCCGAGCAGTACTTC. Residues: CASSQETREYPAEQYF.

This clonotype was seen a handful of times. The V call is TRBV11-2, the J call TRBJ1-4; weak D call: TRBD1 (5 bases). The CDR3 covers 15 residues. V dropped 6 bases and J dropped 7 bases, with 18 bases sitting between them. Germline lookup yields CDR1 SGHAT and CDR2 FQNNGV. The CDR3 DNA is TGTGCCAGCAGTTTTGAGGGGAGAAGTAGTGAAAAACTGTTTTTT. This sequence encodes CASSFEGRSSEKLFF. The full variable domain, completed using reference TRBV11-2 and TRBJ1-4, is EAGVAQSPRYKIIEKRQSVAFWCNPISGHATLYWYQQILGQGPKLLIQFQNNGVVDDSQLPKDRFSAERLKGVDSTLKIQPAKLEDSAVYLCASSFEGRSSEKLFFGSGTQLSVL.

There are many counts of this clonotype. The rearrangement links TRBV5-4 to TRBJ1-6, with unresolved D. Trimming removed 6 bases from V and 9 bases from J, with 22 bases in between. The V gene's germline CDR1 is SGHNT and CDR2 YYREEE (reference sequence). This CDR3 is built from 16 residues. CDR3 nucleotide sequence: TGTGCCAGCACCCGAGGGATGAAGGGCGTTTTTTCACCCCTCCACTTT. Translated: CASTRGMKGVFSPLHF.

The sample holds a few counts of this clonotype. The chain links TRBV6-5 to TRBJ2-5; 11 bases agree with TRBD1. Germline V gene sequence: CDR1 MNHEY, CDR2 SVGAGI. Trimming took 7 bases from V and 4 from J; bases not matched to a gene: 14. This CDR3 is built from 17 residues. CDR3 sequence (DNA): TGTGCCAGCACCCCATCGTGGACAGGGGGCGTGGGAGAGACCCAGTACTTC. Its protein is CASTPSWTGGVGETQYF.

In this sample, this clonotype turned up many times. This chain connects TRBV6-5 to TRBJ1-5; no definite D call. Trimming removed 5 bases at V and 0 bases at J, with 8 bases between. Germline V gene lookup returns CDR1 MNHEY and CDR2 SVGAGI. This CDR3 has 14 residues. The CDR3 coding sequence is TGTGCCAGCAGTAGACATTATAGCAATCAGCCCCAGCATTTT. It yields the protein CASSRHYSNQPQHF.

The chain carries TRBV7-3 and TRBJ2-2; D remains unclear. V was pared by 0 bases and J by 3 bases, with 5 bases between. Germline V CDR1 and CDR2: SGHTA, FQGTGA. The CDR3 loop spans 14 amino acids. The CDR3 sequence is CASSLTPDTGELFF. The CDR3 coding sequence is TGTGCCAGCAGCTTAACCCCAGACACCGGGGAGCTGTTTTTT.

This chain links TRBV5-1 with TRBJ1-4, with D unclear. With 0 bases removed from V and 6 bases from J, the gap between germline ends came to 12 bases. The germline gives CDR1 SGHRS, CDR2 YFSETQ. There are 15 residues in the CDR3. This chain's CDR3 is CASSLATPSDEKLFF. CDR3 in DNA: TGCGCCAGCAGCTTGGCGACACCTTCGGATGAAAAACTGTTTTTT.

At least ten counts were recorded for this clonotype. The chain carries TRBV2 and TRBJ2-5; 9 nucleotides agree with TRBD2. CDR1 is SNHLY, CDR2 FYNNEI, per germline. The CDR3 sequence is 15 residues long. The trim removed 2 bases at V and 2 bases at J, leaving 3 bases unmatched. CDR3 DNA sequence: TGTGCCAGCAGTGAACTAGCGGGGCGACAAGAGACCCAGTACTTC. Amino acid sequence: CASSELAGRQETQYF.

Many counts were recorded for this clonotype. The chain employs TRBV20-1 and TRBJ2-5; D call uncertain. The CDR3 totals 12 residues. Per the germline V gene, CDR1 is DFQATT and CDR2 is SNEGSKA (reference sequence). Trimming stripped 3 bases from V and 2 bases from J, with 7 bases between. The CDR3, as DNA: TGCAGTGCTAGGTCGGCACAAGAGACCCAGTACTTC. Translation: CSARSAQETQYF.

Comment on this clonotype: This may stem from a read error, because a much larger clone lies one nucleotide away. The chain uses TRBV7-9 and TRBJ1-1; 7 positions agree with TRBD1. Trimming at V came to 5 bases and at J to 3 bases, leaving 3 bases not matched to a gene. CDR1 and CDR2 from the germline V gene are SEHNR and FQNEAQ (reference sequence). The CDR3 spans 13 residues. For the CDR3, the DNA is TGTGCCAGCAGCGACACAGGGGACACTGAAGCTTTCTTT. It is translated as CASSDTGDTEAFF.

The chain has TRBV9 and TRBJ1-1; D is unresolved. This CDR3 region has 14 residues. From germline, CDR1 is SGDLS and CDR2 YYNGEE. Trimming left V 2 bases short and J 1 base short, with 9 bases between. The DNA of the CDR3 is TGTGCCAGCAGCGTTTCAGACCAGAACACTGAAGCTTTCTTT. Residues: CASSVSDQNTEAFF. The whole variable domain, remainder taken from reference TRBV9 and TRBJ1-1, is DSGVTQTPKHLITATGQRVTLRCSPRSGDLSVYWYQQSLDQGLQFLIQYYNGEERAKGNILERFSAQQFPDLHSELNLSSLELGDSALYFCASSVSDQNTEAFFGQGTRLTVV.

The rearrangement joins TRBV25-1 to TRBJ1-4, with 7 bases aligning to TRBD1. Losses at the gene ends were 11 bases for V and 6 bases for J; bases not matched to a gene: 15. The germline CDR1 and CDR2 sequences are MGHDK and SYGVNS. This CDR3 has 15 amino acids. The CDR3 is CAWSALGQLHEKLFF. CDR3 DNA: TGTGCCTGGAGTGCTTTGGGACAGCTTCATGAAAAACTGTTTTTT.

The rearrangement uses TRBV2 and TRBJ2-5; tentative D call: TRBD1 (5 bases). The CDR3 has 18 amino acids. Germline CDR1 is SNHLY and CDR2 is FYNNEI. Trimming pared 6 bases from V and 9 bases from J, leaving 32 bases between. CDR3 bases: TGTGCCAGCAGCGGCGAAGGGGCACTAACACGGAGCAATCAGCCCCAGTACTTC. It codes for CASSGEGALTRSNQPQYF.

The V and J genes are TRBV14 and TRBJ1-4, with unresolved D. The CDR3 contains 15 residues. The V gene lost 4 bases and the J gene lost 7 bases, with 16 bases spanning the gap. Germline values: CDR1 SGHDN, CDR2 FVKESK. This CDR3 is CASSPPRWEGEKLFF. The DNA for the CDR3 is TGTGCCAGCAGCCCCCCGAGATGGGAGGGTGAAAAACTGTTTTTT.

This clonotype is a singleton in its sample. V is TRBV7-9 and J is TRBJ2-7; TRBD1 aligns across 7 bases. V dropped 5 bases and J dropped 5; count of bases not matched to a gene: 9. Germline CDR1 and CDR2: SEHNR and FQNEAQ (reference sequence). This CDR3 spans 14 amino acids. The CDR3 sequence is CASSVKGQSHEQYF. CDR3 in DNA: TGTGCCAGCAGCGTTAAGGGACAGAGCCACGAGCAGTACTTC.